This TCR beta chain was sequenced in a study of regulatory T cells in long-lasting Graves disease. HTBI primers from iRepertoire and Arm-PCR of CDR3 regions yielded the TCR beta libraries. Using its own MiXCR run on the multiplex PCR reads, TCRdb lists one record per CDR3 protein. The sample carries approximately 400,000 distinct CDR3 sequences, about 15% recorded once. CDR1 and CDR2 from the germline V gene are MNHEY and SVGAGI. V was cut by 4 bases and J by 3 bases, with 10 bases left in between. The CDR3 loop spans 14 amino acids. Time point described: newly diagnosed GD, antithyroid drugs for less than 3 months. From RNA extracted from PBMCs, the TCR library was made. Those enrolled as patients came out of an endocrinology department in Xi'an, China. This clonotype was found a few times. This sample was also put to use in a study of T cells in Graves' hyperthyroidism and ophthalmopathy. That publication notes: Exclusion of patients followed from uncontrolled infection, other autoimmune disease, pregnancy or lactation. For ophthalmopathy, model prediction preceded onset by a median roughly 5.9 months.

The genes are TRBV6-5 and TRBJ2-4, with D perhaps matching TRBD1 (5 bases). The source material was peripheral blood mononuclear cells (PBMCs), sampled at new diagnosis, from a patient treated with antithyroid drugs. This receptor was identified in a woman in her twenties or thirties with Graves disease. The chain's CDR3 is CASSSDRFKNIQYF. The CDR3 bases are TGTGCCAGCAGTTCTGACAGATTCAAAAACATTCAGTACTTC.